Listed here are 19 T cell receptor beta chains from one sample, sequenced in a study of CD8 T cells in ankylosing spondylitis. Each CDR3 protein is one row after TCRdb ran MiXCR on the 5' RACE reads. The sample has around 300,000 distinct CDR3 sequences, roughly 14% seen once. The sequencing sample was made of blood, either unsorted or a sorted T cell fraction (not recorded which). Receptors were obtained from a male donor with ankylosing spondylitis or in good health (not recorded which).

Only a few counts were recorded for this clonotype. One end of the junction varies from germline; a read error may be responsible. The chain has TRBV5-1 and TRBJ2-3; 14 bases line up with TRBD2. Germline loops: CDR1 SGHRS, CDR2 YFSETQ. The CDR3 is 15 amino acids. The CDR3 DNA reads TGTGCCAGCAGTGGACTAGCGGGAGGCCCGGATACGCAGTATTTT. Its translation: CASSGLAGGPDTQYF.

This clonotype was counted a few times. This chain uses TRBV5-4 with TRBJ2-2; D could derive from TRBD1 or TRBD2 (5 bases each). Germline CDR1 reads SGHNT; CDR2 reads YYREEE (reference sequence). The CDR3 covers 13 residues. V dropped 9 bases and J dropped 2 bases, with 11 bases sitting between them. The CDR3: CATRDVNTGELFF. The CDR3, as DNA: TGTGCCACCCGGGACGTCAACACCGGGGAGCTGTTTTTT.

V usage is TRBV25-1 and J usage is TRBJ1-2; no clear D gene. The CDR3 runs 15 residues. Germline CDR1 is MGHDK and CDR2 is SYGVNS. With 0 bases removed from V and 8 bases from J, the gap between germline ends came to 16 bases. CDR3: CASSEYGRSSVGYTF. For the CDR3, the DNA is TGTGCCAGCAGTGAATATGGCCGGAGTAGTGTAGGCTACACCTTC.

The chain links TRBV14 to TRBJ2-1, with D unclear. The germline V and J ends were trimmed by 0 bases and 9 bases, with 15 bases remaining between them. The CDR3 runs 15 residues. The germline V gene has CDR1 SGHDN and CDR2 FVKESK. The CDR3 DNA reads TGTGCCAGCAGCCAAGATTTACGAGAAGTGCGTGAGCAGTTCTTC. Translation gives CASSQDLREVREQFF.

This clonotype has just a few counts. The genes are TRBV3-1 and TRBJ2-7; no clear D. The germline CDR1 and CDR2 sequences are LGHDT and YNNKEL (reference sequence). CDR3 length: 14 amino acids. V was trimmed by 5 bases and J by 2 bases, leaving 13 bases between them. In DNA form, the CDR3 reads TGTGCCAGCAGCTCTTCGACGGCAACCTACGAGCAGTACTTC. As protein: CASSSSTATYEQYF.

The CDR3 reads CSASPGQGDQPQHF. CDR3 in DNA: TGCAGTGCTAGCCCGGGACAGGGGGATCAGCCCCAGCATTTT. The rearrangement joins TRBV20-1 to TRBJ1-5, with TRBD1 matching 11 bases. This CDR3 comprises 14 residues. V was pared by 3 bases and J by 5 bases, with 3 bases of the junction left unmatched. Germline V CDR1 and CDR2: DFQATT, SNEGSKA (reference sequence).

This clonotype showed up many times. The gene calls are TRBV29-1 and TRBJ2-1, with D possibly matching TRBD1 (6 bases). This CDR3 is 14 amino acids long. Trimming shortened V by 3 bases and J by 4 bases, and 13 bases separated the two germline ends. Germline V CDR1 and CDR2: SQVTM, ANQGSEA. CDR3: CSVDGQRGYNEQFF. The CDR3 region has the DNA TGCAGCGTTGACGGACAGCGAGGGTACAATGAGCAGTTCTTC.

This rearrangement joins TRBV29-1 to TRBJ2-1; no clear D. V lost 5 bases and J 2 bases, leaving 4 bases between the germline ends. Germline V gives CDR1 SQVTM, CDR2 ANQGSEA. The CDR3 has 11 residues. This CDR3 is CSVNPYNEQFF. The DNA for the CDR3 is TGCAGCGTTAACCCCTACAATGAGCAGTTCTTC.

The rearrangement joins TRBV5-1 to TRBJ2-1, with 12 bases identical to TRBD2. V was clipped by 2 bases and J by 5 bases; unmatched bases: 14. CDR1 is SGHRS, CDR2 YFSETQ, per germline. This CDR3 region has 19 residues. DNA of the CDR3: TGCGCCAGCAGCTTCCTAGCGGGAGGGCCTTCCACGTTCAACAATGAGCAGTTCTTC. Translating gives CASSFLAGGPSTFNNEQFF. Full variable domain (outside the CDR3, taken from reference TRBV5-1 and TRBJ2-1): KAGVTQTPRYLIKTRGQQVTLSCSPISGHRSVSWYQQTPGQGLQFLFEYFSETQRNKGNFPGRFSGRQFSNSRSEMNVSTLELGDSALYLCASSFLAGGPSTFNNEQFFGPGTRLTVL.

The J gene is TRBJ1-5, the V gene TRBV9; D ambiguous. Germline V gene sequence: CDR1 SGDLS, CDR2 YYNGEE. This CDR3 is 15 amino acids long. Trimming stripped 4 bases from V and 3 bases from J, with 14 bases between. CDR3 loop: CASSQAPGHNQPQHF. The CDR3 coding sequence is TGTGCCAGCAGCCAAGCCCCCGGGCACAATCAGCCCCAGCATTTT.

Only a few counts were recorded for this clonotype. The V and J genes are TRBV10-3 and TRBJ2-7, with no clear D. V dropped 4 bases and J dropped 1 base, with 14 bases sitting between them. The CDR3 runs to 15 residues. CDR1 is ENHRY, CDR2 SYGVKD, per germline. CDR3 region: CAISASQLISYEQYF. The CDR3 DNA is TGTGCCATCAGTGCGAGTCAGCTAATTTCCTACGAGCAGTACTTC.

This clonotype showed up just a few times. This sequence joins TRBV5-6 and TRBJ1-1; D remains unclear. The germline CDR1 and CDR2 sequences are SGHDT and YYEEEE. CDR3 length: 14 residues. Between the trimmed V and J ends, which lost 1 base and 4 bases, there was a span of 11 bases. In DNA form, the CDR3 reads TGTGCCAGCAGCTTGCCCCGACGAAGCACTGAAGCTTTCTTT. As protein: CASSLPRRSTEAFF.

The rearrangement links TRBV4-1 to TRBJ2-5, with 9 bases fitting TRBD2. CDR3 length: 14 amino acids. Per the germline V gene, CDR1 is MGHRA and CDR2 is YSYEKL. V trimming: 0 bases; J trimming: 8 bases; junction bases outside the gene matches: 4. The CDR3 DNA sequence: TGCGCCAGCAGCCAAGACGCTAGCGGGACTACCCAGTACTTC. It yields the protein CASSQDASGTTQYF.

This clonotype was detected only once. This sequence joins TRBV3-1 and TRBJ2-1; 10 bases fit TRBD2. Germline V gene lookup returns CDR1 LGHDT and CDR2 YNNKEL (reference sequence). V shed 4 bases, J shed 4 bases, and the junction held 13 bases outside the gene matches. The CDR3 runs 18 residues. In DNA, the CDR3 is TGTGCCAGCAGCCCACTAGCGGGACTCCAGGGGGGATACAATGAGCAGTTCTTC. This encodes CASSPLAGLQGGYNEQFF.

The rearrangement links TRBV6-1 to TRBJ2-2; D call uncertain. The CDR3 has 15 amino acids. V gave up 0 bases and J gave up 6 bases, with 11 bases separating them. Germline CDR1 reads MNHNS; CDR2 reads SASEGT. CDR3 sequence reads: CASSEAGERAGELFF. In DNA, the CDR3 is TGTGCCAGCAGTGAAGCTGGGGAAAGGGCCGGGGAGCTGTTTTTT.

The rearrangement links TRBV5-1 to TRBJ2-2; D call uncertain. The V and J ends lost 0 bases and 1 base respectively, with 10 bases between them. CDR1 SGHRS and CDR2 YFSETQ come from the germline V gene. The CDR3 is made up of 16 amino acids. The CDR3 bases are TGCGCCAGCAGCTTGGCGTGGGGTGTGAACACCGGGGAGCTGTTTTTT. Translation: CASSLAWGVNTGELFF.

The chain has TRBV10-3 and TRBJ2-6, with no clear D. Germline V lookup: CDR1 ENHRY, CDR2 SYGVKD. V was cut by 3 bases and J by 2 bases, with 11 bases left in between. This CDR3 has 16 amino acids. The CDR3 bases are TGTGCCATCAGTGATTTGGTTCTAACTGGGGCCAACGTCCTGACTTTC. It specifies CAISDLVLTGANVLTF.

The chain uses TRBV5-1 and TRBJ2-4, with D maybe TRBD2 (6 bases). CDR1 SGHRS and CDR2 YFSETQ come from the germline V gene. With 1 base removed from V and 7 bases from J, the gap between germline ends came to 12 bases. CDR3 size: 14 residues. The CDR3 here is CASSLSTGVNIQYF. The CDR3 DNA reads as TGCGCCAGCAGCTTGTCAACGGGAGTGAACATTCAGTACTTC.

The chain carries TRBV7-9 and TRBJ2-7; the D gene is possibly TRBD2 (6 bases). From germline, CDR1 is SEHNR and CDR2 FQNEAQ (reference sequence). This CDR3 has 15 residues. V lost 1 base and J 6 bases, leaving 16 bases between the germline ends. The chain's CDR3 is CASSLGSGPLSEQYF. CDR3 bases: TGTGCCAGCAGCTTAGGTAGCGGCCCCCTGAGCGAGCAGTACTTC.